One and the same sample provided the 22 T cell receptor beta chains below, sequenced in a study of blood T cell repertoires in COVID-19. Profiling relied on immunoSEQ multiplex PCR, and the TCRdb table lists in-frame clones only, not all of them. In the table there are about 59,000 clones, less than 85% of which are singletons. The sample comprised peripheral blood. The receptors here all came from an older woman with acute or convalescent COVID-19.

The chain employs TRBV6-5 and TRBJ2-5, with TRBD2 as a possible D gene (7 bases). The CDR3 runs to 14 residues. Germline V CDR1 and CDR2: MNHEY, SVGAGI. The V gene lost 7 bases and the J gene lost 5 bases, with 17 bases spanning the gap. The CDR3 sequence: CASTGVRGAETQYF. CDR3 nucleotide sequence: TGTGCCAGCACGGGGGTACGGGGGGCTGAGACCCAGTACTTC.

This clone has only one observation. The chain recombines TRBV7-3 with TRBJ2-1, with D possibly TRBD2 on 7 matching bases. CDR1 SGHTA and CDR2 FQGTGA come from the germline V gene. The CDR3 is 15 residues long. Trimming removed 4 bases from V and 10 bases from J, with 20 bases in between. The CDR3 here is CASSSSSGGALEQFF. The CDR3 DNA reads TGTGCCAGCAGCTCCTCCTCGGGGGGCGCGTTGGAGCAGTTCTTC.

This clone turned up a few times. The genes are TRBV19 and TRBJ1-4, with D tentatively TRBD1 (6 bases). CDR1 and CDR2 (germline): LNHDA, SQIVND (reference sequence). The V end was cut by 5 bases, the J end by 5 bases, with 15 bases between. The CDR3 totals 15 residues. The CDR3 sequence is CASSSPRGGNEKLFF. In DNA, the CDR3 is TGTGCCAGTAGTTCCCCAAGGGGGGGAAATGAAAAACTGTTTTTT.

The V call is TRBV7-7, the J call TRBJ2-1, with 7 bases identical to TRBD2. The CDR3 extends over 15 amino acids. Germline V gene lookup returns CDR1 SSHAT and CDR2 FNYEAQ (reference sequence). With V trimmed by 2 bases and J by 8 bases, 9 bases remained unmatched. CDR3 amino acids: CASSLTGRGKDEQFF. The CDR3 DNA is TGTGCCAGCAGCTTAACCGGGCGGGGGAAGGATGAGCAGTTCTTC.

V is TRBV27 and J is TRBJ1-6; tentative D call: TRBD1 (6 bases). The CDR3 contains 15 residues. V was trimmed by 5 bases and J by 9 bases, leaving 17 bases between them. Germline lookup yields CDR1 MNHEY and CDR2 SMNVEV (reference sequence). Written as DNA, the CDR3 is TGTGCCAGCAGTCCCCGCGGGGGGGCGCGTTCACCCCTCCACTTT. It specifies CASSPRGGARSPLHF.

This clone was detected only a few times. The rearrangement uses TRBV19 and TRBJ2-3; a possible D gene is TRBD1 (5 bases). Trimming shortened V by 0 bases and J by 1 base, and 11 bases separated the two germline ends. CDR3 length: 16 amino acids. Looked up from germline, CDR1 is LNHDA and CDR2 is SQIVND (reference sequence). CDR3 loop: CASSIEGRGGTDTQYF. The CDR3 DNA is TGTGCCAGTAGTATAGAGGGAAGGGGCGGCACAGATACGCAGTATTTT. The full variable domain, rest sourced from reference TRBV19 and TRBJ2-3, is DGGITQSPKYLFRKEGQNVTLSCEQNLNHDAMYWYRQDPGQGLRLIYYSQIVNDFQKGDIAEGYSVSREKKESFPLTVTSAQKNPTAFYLCASSIEGRGGTDTQYFGPGTRLTVL.

This clone was detected only once. This chain uses TRBV5-1 with TRBJ1-2, with TRBD1 identical over 10 bases. V dropped 4 bases and J dropped 4; count of bases not matched to a gene: 7. Germline V gene sequence: CDR1 SGHRS, CDR2 YFSETQ. The CDR3 sequence is 15 residues long. The CDR3 DNA sequence: TGCGCCAGCAGCACCGGACAGGGGGAGATCTATGGCTACACCTTC. Its translation: CASSTGQGEIYGYTF.

The chain combines TRBV30 with TRBJ1-5; the D is unclear. With 5 bases removed from V and 2 bases from J, the gap between germline ends came to 19 bases. This CDR3 is 16 amino acids long. CDR1 is GTSNPN, CDR2 SVGIG, per germline (reference sequence). The CDR3 coding sequence is TGTGCCTGGGACCAGTCGCCGGGGTTTGGCAATCAGCCCCAGCATTTT. This sequence encodes CAWDQSPGFGNQPQHF.

This chain joins TRBV12-3 or TRBV12-4 and TRBJ1-5; 7 bases agree with TRBD1. The CDR3 contains 13 residues. Trimming at V came to 6 bases and at J to 11 bases, leaving 10 bases not matched to a gene. CDR3 region: CASSLQGSGAQHF. The CDR3 nucleotides are TGTGCCAGCAGCTTACAGGGGAGTGGGGCCCAGCATTTT.

The chain combines TRBV7-9 with TRBJ1-1; D perhaps matches TRBD1 (6 bases). This CDR3 comprises 15 residues. V lost 5 bases and J 5 bases, leaving 18 bases between the germline ends. The germline gives CDR1 SEHNR, CDR2 FQNEAQ (reference sequence). The CDR3 bases are TGTGCCAGCAGCCTATCGACAGGCCTTCGGACTGAAGCTTTCTTT. It is translated as CASSLSTGLRTEAFF.

The chain recombines TRBV5-3 with TRBJ2-7; 7 bases fit TRBD1. TRBV5-3 counts as an open reading frame of uncertain function. This CDR3 region has 19 residues. Trimming took 4 bases from V and 0 from J; bases not matched to a gene: 19. CDR3 nucleotide sequence: TGTGCCAGAAGCCTAGCCGATGGGACAGACCCTGGGAGCTCCTACGAGCAGTACTTC. Protein product: CARSLADGTDPGSSYEQYF.

The rearrangement joins TRBV13 to TRBJ1-3; TRBD1 matches at 8 bases. CDR1 PRHDT and CDR2 FYEKMQ come from the germline V gene (reference sequence). The CDR3 loop spans 17 amino acids. V was pared by 3 bases and J by 0 bases, with 7 bases of the junction left unmatched. CDR3 in amino acids: CASSLTGDFSSGNTIYF. In nucleotides, the CDR3 is TGTGCCAGCAGCTTGACAGGGGACTTCAGCTCTGGAAACACCATATATTTT.

CDR3 amino acids: CASSGDREPNYGYTF. The CDR3 DNA is TGTGCCAGCAGTGGAGACAGGGAACCTAACTATGGCTACACCTTC. The V and J genes are TRBV7-9 and TRBJ1-2; 7 bases line up with TRBD1. The CDR3 is 15 residues long. CDR1 SEHNR and CDR2 FQNEAQ come from the germline V gene (reference sequence). V trimming: 6 bases; J trimming: 0 bases; junction bases outside the gene matches: 7.

A single count supports this clone. The gene calls are TRBV27 and TRBJ2-7; TRBD2 might be the D (5 bases). This CDR3 comprises 16 residues. V was cut by 5 bases and J by 2 bases, with 19 bases left in between. Germline V gives CDR1 MNHEY, CDR2 SMNVEV (reference sequence). The CDR3 sequence is CASSPSTGNVPYEQYF. Written as DNA, the CDR3 is TGTGCCAGCAGTCCCTCGACCGGGAATGTGCCCTACGAGCAGTACTTC.

J is TRBJ1-1 and V is TRBV27, with D hard to call. V was trimmed by 5 bases and J by 4 bases, leaving 17 bases between them. Germline lookup yields CDR1 MNHEY and CDR2 SMNVEV (reference sequence). This CDR3 is built from 15 residues. CDR3 in amino acids: CASSPPRGRGTEAFF. The DNA of the CDR3 is TGTGCCAGCAGTCCACCTCGAGGGCGCGGCACTGAAGCTTTCTTT.

The chain carries TRBV5-1 and TRBJ1-2; D remains ambiguous. This CDR3 contains 13 residues. Germline V lookup: CDR1 SGHRS, CDR2 YFSETQ. V lost 1 base, J lost 8 bases, and 12 bases lay in between. CDR3 region: CASSLSSGRGYTF. The CDR3 region has the DNA TGCGCCAGCAGCTTGTCTTCGGGTAGAGGCTACACCTTC.

J is TRBJ2-7 and V is TRBV11-2, with 7 bases matching TRBD1. The germline gives CDR1 SGHAT, CDR2 FQNNGV. The CDR3 extends over 14 amino acids. V was pared by 3 bases and J by 2 bases, with 4 bases of the junction left unmatched. CDR3 coding DNA: TGTGCCAGCAGCTTGGAAAGGGGGCCCTACGAGCAGTACTTC. It translates to CASSLERGPYEQYF.

This clone was counted between two and nine times. The rearrangement joins TRBV3-1 (or the pseudogene TRBV3-2) to TRBJ2-5; no clear D gene. V lost 2 bases, J lost 5 bases, and 9 bases lay in between. From germline, CDR1 is LGHDT and CDR2 YNNKEL (reference sequence). The CDR3 length is 13 residues. The chain's CDR3 is CASSQMIGETQYF. CDR3 coding DNA: TGTGCCAGCAGCCAAATGATCGGGGAGACCCAGTACTTC.

The chain recombines TRBV19 with TRBJ1-1, with TRBD1 matching over 7 bases. This CDR3 spans 16 amino acids. V was pared by 5 bases and J by 9 bases, with 18 bases of the junction left unmatched. Germline V gene data show CDR1 as LNHDA and CDR2 as SQIVND (reference sequence). The CDR3 protein is CASSQKHSGTEKQAFF. The CDR3 coding sequence is TGTGCCAGTAGTCAAAAACACTCCGGGACAGAAAAACAAGCTTTCTTT. Filled out from reference TRBV19 and TRBJ1-1, the complete variable domain reads DGGITQSPKYLFRKEGQNVTLSCEQNLNHDAMYWYRQDPGQGLRLIYYSQIVNDFQKGDIAEGYSVSREKKESFPLTVTSAQKNPTAFYLCASSQKHSGTEKQAFFGQGTRLTVV.

CDR3 coding DNA: TGCGCCAGCAGCGCCGGGGACAGATTCATGGATACGCAGTATTTT. This gives the protein CASSAGDRFMDTQYF. V and J are TRBV5-1 and TRBJ2-3; TRBD1 matches at 7 bases. There are 15 residues in the CDR3. CDR1 and CDR2 (germline): SGHRS, YFSETQ. V lost 4 bases to trimming and J lost 6 bases; unmatched junction nucleotides: 11.

The chain uses TRBV27 and TRBJ2-5; 9 nucleotides match TRBD2. With V trimmed by 6 bases and J by 4 bases, 12 bases remained unmatched. The length of the CDR3 is 16 residues. CDR1 and CDR2 (germline): MNHEY, SMNVEV (reference sequence). The CDR3 here is CASSRLLAGLGETQYF. The CDR3 nucleotides read TGTGCCAGCAGCCGGCTGCTAGCGGGGCTAGGAGAGACCCAGTACTTC.

The chain uses TRBV7-6 and TRBJ2-2, with D unclear. The CDR3 extends over 16 amino acids. Germline CDR1 is SGHVS and CDR2 is FNYEAQ. The ends were cut back, 0 bases at V and 0 bases at J, with 8 bases in the middle. The CDR3 DNA is TGTGCCAGCAGCTTAGCCCAGGCCGCGAACACCGGGGAGCTGTTTTTT. Protein product: CASSLAQAANTGELFF.